This T cell receptor (beta chain) was found in a study of blood T cell repertoires in COVID-19. Original data processing: Nucleated cell counts were estimated from reference gene primer amplification. TCRdb's copy holds only in-frame clones and misses some; the assay was immunoSEQ multiplex PCR. V, J and clone size were drawn from that table, and D and trimming were deduced from the DNA. Of about 300,000 clones in the sample, more than 80% were seen once. This clone was observed a single time. This sequence was found in a woman aged 50 to 65 with COVID-19, enrolled during active disease. The specimen sequenced was peripheral blood.

The CDR3 region has the DNA TGTGCCATCGGGACTGGGGGGGTACCGTCCCAGCATTTT. Translated, it gives CAIGTGGVPSQHF. The rearrangement links TRBV24-1 to TRBJ1-5; D possibly corresponds to TRBD1 (5 bases). V was trimmed by 11 bases and J by 11 bases, leaving 21 bases between them. The CDR3 covers 13 residues. CDR1 KGHDR and CDR2 SFDVKD come from the germline V gene.